Following are 12 T cell receptor beta chains from one sample sequenced in a study of T cell responses to AZD1222 COVID-19 vaccine. The data were produced by immunoSEQ multiplex PCR, yet TCRdb's version contains in-frame clones alone and is incomplete. This sample's clone table lists about 140,000 clones. The sample comprised peripheral blood. The receptor set was obtained from an adult in good health.

The V and J genes are TRBV6-7 and TRBJ1-6; the match to TRBD1 covers 8 bases. TRBV6-7 is an open reading frame, and its role is uncertain. The CDR3 is 16 amino acids. The V gene end was trimmed by 2 bases and the J gene end by 8 bases; junction bases not matched to a gene: 8. CDR3 in DNA: TGTGCCAGCAGTTACGAGGACAGGGTGGTTTATTCACCCCTCCACTTT. Its protein is CASSYEDRVVYSPLHF.

The rearrangement links TRBV4-2 to TRBJ1-4; D is possibly TRBD1 (5 bases). CDR1 LGHNA and CDR2 YNFKEQ come from the germline V gene. The CDR3 extends over 14 amino acids. V gave up 6 bases and J gave up 7 bases, with 15 bases separating them. The CDR3 nucleotides are TGTGCCAGCAGTCGCGGGCAGGGCCCTGAAAAACTGTTTTTT. Translation: CASSRGQGPEKLFF.

The chain recombines TRBV19 with TRBJ1-2, with a weak D call TRBD1 (5 bases). Germline assignment: CDR1 LNHDA and CDR2 SQIVND (reference sequence). V was pared by 3 bases and J by 1 base, with 18 bases between. The CDR3 length is 17 residues. CDR3 loop: CASSIRQILKFNYGYTF. In DNA, the CDR3 is TGTGCCAGTAGTATCCGACAGATCCTCAAGTTTAACTATGGCTACACCTTC. The full variable domain, in which reference TRBV19 and TRBJ1-2 provide the parts outside the CDR3, is DGGITQSPKYLFRKEGQNVTLSCEQNLNHDAMYWYRQDPGQGLRLIYYSQIVNDFQKGDIAEGYSVSREKKESFPLTVTSAQKNPTAFYLCASSIRQILKFNYGYTFGSGTRLTVV.

This chain links TRBV11-2 with TRBJ2-3; the match to TRBD2 covers 9 bases. The CDR3 covers 16 residues. Per germline, CDR1 SGHAT and CDR2 FQNNGV. V lost 4 bases and J lost 0; bases outside the gene matches: 5. CDR3 sequence (DNA): TGTGCCAGCAGCTCCCTAGCGGGGCCTAGCACAGATACGCAGTATTTT. This sequence encodes CASSSLAGPSTDTQYF.

In DNA, the CDR3 is TGTGCCAGTAGCCCGGGGTGGAGCAATCAGCCCCAGCATTTT. Translation gives CASSPGWSNQPQHF. This chain links TRBV19 with TRBJ1-5, with D hard to call. Germline V gene lookup returns CDR1 LNHDA and CDR2 SQIVND (reference sequence). V lost 6 bases, J lost 1 base, and 10 bases lay in between. This CDR3 contains 14 residues.

The rearrangement uses TRBV2 and TRBJ1-1; 7 bases are shared with TRBD1. V lost 1 base to trimming and J lost 1 base; unmatched junction nucleotides: 3. CDR3 size: 15 residues. Germline V gives CDR1 SNHLY, CDR2 FYNNEI. Here the CDR3 reads CASSEGTGGNTEAFF. CDR3 nucleotides: TGTGCCAGCAGTGAAGGGACAGGAGGGAACACTGAAGCTTTCTTT.

The chain combines TRBV5-6 with TRBJ1-3; no firm D call. The CDR3 sequence is 16 residues long. CDR1 and CDR2 (germline): SGHDT, YYEEEE. The ends were cut back, 2 bases at V and 0 bases at J, with 12 bases in the middle. CDR3 in DNA: TGTGCCAGCAGCTTTATCCAGGAGTACTCTGGAAACACCATATATTTT. It is translated as CASSFIQEYSGNTIYF.

The rearrangement links TRBV5-6 to TRBJ1-2, with TRBD1 as a possible D gene (6 bases). V lost 4 bases to trimming and J lost 1 base, with 11 bases between them. Germline V lookup: CDR1 SGHDT, CDR2 YYEEEE. CDR3 size: 14 residues. The CDR3 bases are TGTGCCAGCAGCATCGGACAGCTTAACTATGGCTACACCTTC. Protein sequence: CASSIGQLNYGYTF.

The chain couples TRBV28 to TRBJ1-2; D uncertain. The CDR3 runs to 13 residues. Germline CDR1 reads MDHEN; CDR2 reads SYDVKM. Trimming took off 3 bases at V and 8 bases at J, with 13 bases between the two ends. CDR3 region: CASSFTGSWGYTF. Here the CDR3 DNA reads TGTGCCAGCAGTTTTACGGGTTCTTGGGGCTACACCTTC.

The chain uses TRBV27 and TRBJ1-2, with D possibly matching TRBD1 (5 bases). V shed 0 bases and J shed 2 bases, with 22 bases lying between them. CDR1 and CDR2 (germline): MNHEY, SMNVEV (reference sequence). This CDR3 is 19 amino acids long. The CDR3 here is CASSLSIVKLGRGNYGYTF. The CDR3 DNA sequence: TGTGCCAGCAGTTTATCGATAGTTAAGCTAGGACGGGGGAACTATGGCTACACCTTC.

This chain connects TRBV7-6 to TRBJ1-4; D gene ambiguous. This CDR3 region has 16 residues. Trimming removed 1 base from V and 3 bases from J, with 12 bases in between. Germline CDR1 is SGHVS and CDR2 is FNYEAQ. The CDR3 here is CASSLGVGSANEKLFF. Written as DNA, the CDR3 is TGTGCCAGCAGCTTAGGGGTCGGGTCGGCTAATGAAAAACTGTTTTTT. The entire variable domain, with the rest obtained from reference TRBV7-6 and TRBJ1-4, is as follows: GAGVSQSPRYKVTKRGQDVALRCDPISGHVSLYWYRQALGQGPEFLTYFNYEAQQDKSGLPNDRFSAERPEGSISTLTIQRTEQRDSAMYRCASSLGVGSANEKLFFGSGTQLSVL.

Remarks on this clone: The sample has other DNA sequences that encode this CDR3 too. J is TRBJ1-1 and V is TRBV6-5, with 7 bases identical to TRBD1. Germline V gene lookup returns CDR1 MNHEY and CDR2 SVGAGI. CDR3 length equals 12 residues. The J segment lost 4 bases and the V segment lost 5 bases, leaving 1 base of the junction unmatched. The CDR3 spells CASSPGGTEAFF. The CDR3 DNA reads TGTGCCAGCAGTCCAGGGGGCACTGAAGCTTTCTTT.